This T cell receptor (beta chain) was profiled in a study of CXCR4 blockade with PD-1 therapy in pancreatic cancer. Findings and limits, study-wide: Sequencing covered TCRbeta chains only, not alpha chains. Convergent selection by common tumor antigens was suggested by nucleotide rearrangement counts. Intratumoral clonality (mean roughly 0.13) exceeded healthy blood (less than 0.055) but did not track survival.

TCRdb's copy holds only in-frame clones and misses some; the assay was immunoSEQ multiplex PCR. The sample has about 2,500 clones, 35% to 50% seen once. In the case of this clone: No antigen is known for it.

The archived tumor blocks came from patients without neoadjuvant therapy before resection. The CDR3 runs 17 residues. This chain links TRBV1 with TRBJ2-2; the table's D call, TRBD2, was not checked against the DNA. TRBV1 is recorded as a pseudogene. Sequencing was done on a sample of tumor tissue. The clonotype originates from a human donor with pancreatic ductal adenocarcinoma. The DNA of the CDR3 is TGCGCCAGCAGCACGCGGCCTACGGGAACGAACACCGGGGAGCTGTTTTTT. Translated: CASSTRPTGTNTGELFF.